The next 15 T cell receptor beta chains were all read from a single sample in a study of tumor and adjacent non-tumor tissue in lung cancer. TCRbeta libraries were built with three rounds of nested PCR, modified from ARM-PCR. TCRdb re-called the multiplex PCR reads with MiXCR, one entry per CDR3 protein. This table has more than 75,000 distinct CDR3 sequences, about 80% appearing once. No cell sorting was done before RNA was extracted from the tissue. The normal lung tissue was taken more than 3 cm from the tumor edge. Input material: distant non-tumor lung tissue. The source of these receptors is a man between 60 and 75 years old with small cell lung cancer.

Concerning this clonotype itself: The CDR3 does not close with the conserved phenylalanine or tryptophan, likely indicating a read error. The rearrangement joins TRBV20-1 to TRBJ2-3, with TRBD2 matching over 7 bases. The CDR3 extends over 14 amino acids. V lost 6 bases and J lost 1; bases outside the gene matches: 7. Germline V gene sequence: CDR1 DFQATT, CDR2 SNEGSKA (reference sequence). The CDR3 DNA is TGCAGTGCCCTCCAGGCGGGAGGCACAGATACGCAGTATTAT. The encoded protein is CSALQAGGTDTQYY.

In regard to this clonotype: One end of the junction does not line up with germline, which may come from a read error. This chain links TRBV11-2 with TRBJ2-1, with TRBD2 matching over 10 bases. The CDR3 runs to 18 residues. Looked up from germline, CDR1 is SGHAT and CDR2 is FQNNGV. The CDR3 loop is CASSLGVAGGHYYNEQFF. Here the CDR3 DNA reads TGTGCTAGCAGCTTAGGAGTAGCGGGAGGCCACTACTACAATGAGCAGTTTTTC. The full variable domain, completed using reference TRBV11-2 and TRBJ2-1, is EAGVAQSPRYKIIEKRQSVAFWCNPISGHATLYWYQQILGQGPKLLIQFQNNGVVDDSQLPKDRFSAERLKGVDSTLKIQPAKLEDSAVYLCASSLGVAGGHYYNEQFFGPGTRLTVL.

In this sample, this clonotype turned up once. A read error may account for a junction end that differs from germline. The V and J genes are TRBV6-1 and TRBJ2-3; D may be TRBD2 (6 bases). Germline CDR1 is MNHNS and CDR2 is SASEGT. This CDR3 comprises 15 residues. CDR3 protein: CVSSDLGGSTDTQYF. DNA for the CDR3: TGTGTCAGCAGTGATTTGGGAGGTTCCACAGATACGCAGTATTTT.

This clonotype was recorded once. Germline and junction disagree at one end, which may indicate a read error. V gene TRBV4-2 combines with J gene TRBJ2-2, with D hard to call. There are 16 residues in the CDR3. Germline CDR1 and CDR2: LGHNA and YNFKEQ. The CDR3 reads CASSQDLRTNIRELFF. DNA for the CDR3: TGTGCCAGCAGTCAAGATCTGAGGACCAACATCAGGGAGCTGTTTTTT.

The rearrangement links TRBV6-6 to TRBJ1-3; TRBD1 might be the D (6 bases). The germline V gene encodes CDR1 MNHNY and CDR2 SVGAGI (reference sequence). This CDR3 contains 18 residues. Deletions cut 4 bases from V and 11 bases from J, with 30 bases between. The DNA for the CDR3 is TGTGCCAGCAGTTTGAGGGTGTCGGGGGGCCACTCTGGACACTCCATATATTTT. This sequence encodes CASSLRVSGGHSGHSIYF.

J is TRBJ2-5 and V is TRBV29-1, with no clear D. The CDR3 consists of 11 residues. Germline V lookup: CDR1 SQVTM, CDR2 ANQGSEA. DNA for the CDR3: TGCAGTGCAAGGGATTCGGAGACCCAGTACTTC. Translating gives CSARDSETQYF.

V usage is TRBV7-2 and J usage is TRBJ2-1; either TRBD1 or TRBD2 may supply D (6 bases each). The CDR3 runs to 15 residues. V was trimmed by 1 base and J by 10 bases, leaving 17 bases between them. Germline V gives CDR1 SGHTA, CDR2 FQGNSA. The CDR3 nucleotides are TGTGCCAGCAGCTTAGTTAGGGGGGACCAGGGAGAGCAGTTCTTC. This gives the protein CASSLVRGDQGEQFF.

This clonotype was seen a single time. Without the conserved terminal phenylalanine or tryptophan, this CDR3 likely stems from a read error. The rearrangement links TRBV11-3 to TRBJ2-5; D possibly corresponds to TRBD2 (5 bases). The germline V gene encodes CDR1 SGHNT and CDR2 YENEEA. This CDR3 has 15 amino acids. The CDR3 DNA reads TGTGCAAGCAGTCACACAGAGGGCATTCAAGAGACCCAGTACCTC. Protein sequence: CASSHTEGIQETQYL.

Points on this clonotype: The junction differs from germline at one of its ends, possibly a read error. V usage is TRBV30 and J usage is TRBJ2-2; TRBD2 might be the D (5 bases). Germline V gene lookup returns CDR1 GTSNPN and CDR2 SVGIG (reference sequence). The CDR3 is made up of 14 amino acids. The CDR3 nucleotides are TGTGCCTGGAGTGTGAGCAGCAACACCGGGGAGCTGTTATTC. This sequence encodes CAWSVSSNTGELLF.

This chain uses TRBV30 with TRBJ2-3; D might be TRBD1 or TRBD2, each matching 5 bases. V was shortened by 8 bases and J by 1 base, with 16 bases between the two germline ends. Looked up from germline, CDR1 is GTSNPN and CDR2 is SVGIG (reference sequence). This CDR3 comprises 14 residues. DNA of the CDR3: TGTGCCGCCTACCGGGACGGAGGCACAGATACGCAGTATTTT. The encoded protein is CAAYRDGGTDTQYF.

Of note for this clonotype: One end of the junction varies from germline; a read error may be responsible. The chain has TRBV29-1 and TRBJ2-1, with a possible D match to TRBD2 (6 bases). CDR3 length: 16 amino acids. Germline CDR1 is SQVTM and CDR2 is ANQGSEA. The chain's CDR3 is CSFEIGGADSHNEQFF. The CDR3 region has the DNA TGCAGCTTTGAAATCGGCGGGGCTGATTCCCACAATGAGCAGTTCTTC.

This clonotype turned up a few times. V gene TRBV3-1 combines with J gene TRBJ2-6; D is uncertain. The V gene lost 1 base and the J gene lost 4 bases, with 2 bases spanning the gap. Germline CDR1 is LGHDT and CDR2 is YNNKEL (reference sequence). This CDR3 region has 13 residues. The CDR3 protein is CASSQGGANVLTF. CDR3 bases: TGTGCCAGCAGCCAAGGAGGGGCCAACGTCCTGACTTTC.

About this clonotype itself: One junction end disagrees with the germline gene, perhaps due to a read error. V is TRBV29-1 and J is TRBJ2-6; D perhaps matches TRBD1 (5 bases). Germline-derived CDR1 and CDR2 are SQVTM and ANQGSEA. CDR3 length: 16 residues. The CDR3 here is CSAQSGRDSGANVLAF. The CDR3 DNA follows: TGCAGCGCTCAAAGTGGACGCGACTCTGGGGCCAACGTCCTGGCTTTC.

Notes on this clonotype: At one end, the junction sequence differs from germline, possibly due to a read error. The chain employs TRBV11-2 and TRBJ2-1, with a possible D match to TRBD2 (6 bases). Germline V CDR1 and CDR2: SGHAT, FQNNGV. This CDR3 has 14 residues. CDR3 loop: CANSLEAGLVEQFF. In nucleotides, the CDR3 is TGTGCCAACAGCTTAGAGGCGGGGTTGGTTGAGCAATTCTTC.

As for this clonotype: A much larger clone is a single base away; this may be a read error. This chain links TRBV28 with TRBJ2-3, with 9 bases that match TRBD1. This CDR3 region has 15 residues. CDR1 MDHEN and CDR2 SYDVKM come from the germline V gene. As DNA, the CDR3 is TGTGCCAGCAGTGCCCGGGACAGGGCGACAGTTACGCAGTATTTT. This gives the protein CASSARDRATVTQYF.